What follows are 8 T cell receptor beta chains derived from one specimen sequenced in a study of T cell changes during pregnancy in multiple sclerosis. The repertoire was sequenced with immunoSEQ multiplex PCR; TCRdb's copy has only in-frame clones and lacks some. This table holds tens of thousands of clones, around nine tenths found once. The input for sequencing was CD4+ T cells from peripheral blood mononuclear cells, taken in the third trimester of pregnancy. The receptors shown here come from a female donor with multiple sclerosis, enrolled in a pregnancy study.

V and J are TRBV7-2 and TRBJ2-3; D remains unclear. The CDR3 length is 15 residues. V was trimmed by 5 bases and J by 11 bases, leaving 23 bases between them. Germline CDR1 SGHTA, CDR2 FQGNSA. DNA for the CDR3: TGTGCCAGCAGCCACTCGAACCCGCCACAGATACAGCAGTATTTT. It translates to CASSHSNPPQIQQYF.

This clone was detected once. This rearrangement joins TRBV19 to TRBJ2-7; D remains unclear. Germline-derived CDR1 and CDR2 are LNHDA and SQIVND (reference sequence). The CDR3 length is 11 residues. Trimming pared 10 bases from V and 0 bases from J, leaving 7 bases between. The CDR3 here is CATLSSYEQYF. CDR3 coding DNA: TGTGCCACCCTGAGCTCCTACGAGCAGTACTTC.

V is TRBV29-1 and J is TRBJ2-3, with D tentatively TRBD1 (6 bases). Deletions cut 0 bases from V and 2 bases from J, with 15 bases between. The germline CDR1 and CDR2 sequences are SQVTM and ANQGSEA. This CDR3 spans 16 amino acids. CDR3 sequence (DNA): TGCAGCGTTGAAGATCTCAGGGGACCCCTCACAGATACGCAGTATTTT. Translation: CSVEDLRGPLTDTQYF.

This chain uses TRBV2 with TRBJ2-1; weak D call: TRBD1 (7 bases). V dropped 7 bases and J dropped 5 bases, with 15 bases sitting between them. In germline, CDR1 is SNHLY, CDR2 FYNNEI. The CDR3 has 14 amino acids. CDR3: CASTSGGRDNEQFF. CDR3 in DNA: TGTGCCAGCACTTCAGGGGGGCGCGACAATGAGCAGTTCTTC.

CDR3 in amino acids: CASSYSGGKDEQFF. CDR3 nucleotide sequence: TGTGCCAGCAGTTACTCGGGCGGGAAGGATGAGCAGTTCTTC. The chain is built from TRBV6-6 and TRBJ2-1; maybe TRBD2 (6 bases). Germline-derived CDR1 and CDR2 are MNHNY and SVGAGI (reference sequence). This CDR3 is 14 amino acids long. Trimming removed 0 bases at V and 8 bases at J, with 11 bases between.

This rearrangement joins TRBV27 to TRBJ2-1, with a weak D call TRBD2 (6 bases). The CDR3 consists of 19 residues. The V end lost 0 bases, the J end lost 4 bases, and 22 bases lay between the germline ends. Germline V gene sequence: CDR1 MNHEY, CDR2 SMNVEV (reference sequence). CDR3 loop: CASSLSGLVSGVPYNEQFF. The CDR3 bases are TGTGCCAGCAGTTTATCGGGTCTCGTTAGCGGAGTCCCTTACAATGAGCAGTTCTTC.

The chain combines TRBV19 with TRBJ1-2; TRBD1 matches at 7 bases. CDR3 length equals 15 residues. Losses at the gene ends were 5 bases for V and 8 bases for J; bases not matched to a gene: 14. Germline assignment: CDR1 LNHDA and CDR2 SQIVND (reference sequence). The CDR3 DNA is TGTGCCAGTAGTCCAACCTCCAACAGGGGTCAGGGCTACACCTTC. The encoded protein is CASSPTSNRGQGYTF.

The sample holds a few counts of this clone. The chain couples TRBV30 to TRBJ2-3, with a possible D match to TRBD2 (6 bases). The CDR3 consists of 16 residues. The V end lost 2 bases, the J end lost 3 bases, and 18 bases lay between the germline ends. CDR1 and CDR2 from the germline V gene are GTSNPN and SVGIG (reference sequence). CDR3 residues: CAWSRGVSSATDTQYF. CDR3 bases: TGTGCCTGGAGTCGCGGTGTGTCTAGCGCAACAGATACGCAGTATTTT.